Reported below is one TCR beta chain. Generated by immunoSEQ multiplex PCR, the TCRdb table keeps only in-frame clones and is missing some. In the table there are about 980,000 clones, over 75% of which are singletons. This sample was included in a study of shared clonotypes between healthy human individuals. Source material: memory CD4+ T cells sorted from blood. Noted subset: CD45RA-negative fraction. The source of this sequence is a man aged 18 to 29 in good health.

Written as DNA, the CDR3 is TGCAGCGTTGGTTTTGGGAGACAGGGTTCCTACGAGCAGTACTTC. Residues: CSVGFGRQGSYEQYF. J is TRBJ2-7 and V is TRBV29-1, with 7 positions matching TRBD1. J lost 1 base, V lost 4 bases, and 10 bases had no gene match. This CDR3 has 15 residues. CDR1 and CDR2 from the germline V gene are SQVTM and ANQGSEA.